Sequencing of this T cell receptor beta chain was carried out in a study of blood T cell repertoires in COVID-19. Sequencing used immunoSEQ multiplex PCR; TCRdb keeps in-frame clones, though not all of them. Found here are fewer than 500,000 clones, 85% to 90% of them singletons; the top ten hold about 1.1%. Trimming removed 1 base from V and 3 bases from J; junction bases left unmatched: 7. CDR1 and CDR2 from the germline V gene are SGHAT and FQNNGV. The length of the CDR3 is 16 residues. The TCR comes from a young man who had recovered from COVID-19. The chain carries TRBV11-2 and TRBJ2-3; 7 bases align to TRBD2. Sequenced input: PBMCs or T cells enriched from blood (not recorded which). Here the CDR3 reads CASSLVRGSVTDTQYF. CDR3 nucleotides: TGTGCCAGCAGCTTAGTTCGCGGGAGCGTAACAGATACGCAGTATTTT. The whole variable domain, filled in from reference TRBV11-2 and TRBJ2-3, reads EAGVAQSPRYKIIEKRQSVAFWCNPISGHATLYWYQQILGQGPKLLIQFQNNGVVDDSQLPKDRFSAERLKGVDSTLKIQPAKLEDSAVYLCASSLVRGSVTDTQYFGPGTRLTVL.